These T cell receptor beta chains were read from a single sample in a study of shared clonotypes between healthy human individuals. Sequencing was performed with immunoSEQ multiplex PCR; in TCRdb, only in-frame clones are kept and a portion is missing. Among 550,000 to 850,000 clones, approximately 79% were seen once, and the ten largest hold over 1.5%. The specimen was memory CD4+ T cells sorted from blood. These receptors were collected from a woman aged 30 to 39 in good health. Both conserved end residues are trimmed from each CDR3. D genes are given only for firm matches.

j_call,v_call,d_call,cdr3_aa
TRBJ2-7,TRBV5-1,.,ASSLTTSRGSEQY
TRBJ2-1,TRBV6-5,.,ASRRTGSNNEQF
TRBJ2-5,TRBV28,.,ASSSRGGTETQY
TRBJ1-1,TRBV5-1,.,ASSRNLNTEAF
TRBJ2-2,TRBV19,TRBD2,ASSTASGVTGELF
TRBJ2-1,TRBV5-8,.,ASSLGPDYNEQF
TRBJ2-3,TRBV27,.,ASIWVIGPRSDTQY
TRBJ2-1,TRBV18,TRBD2,ASSRTEAGGPRF
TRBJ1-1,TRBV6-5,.,ASSYWGLDTEAF
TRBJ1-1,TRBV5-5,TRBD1,ASSFGQGRTEAF
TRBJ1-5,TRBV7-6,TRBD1,ASSLGQDRPQH
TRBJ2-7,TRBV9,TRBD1,ASSRGTGGYEQY
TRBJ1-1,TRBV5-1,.,ASSRMAGENTEAF
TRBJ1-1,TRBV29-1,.,SVGDTQNTEAF
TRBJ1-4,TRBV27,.,ASSKARVRANEKLF
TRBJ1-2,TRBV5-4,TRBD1,ASSPDRAGGYT
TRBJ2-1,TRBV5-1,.,ASSLEAFSSYNEQF
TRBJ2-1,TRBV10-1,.,ASSGGSGYNEQF
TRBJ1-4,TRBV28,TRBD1,ASASGGNEKLF
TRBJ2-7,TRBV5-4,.,ASSLVGADEQY
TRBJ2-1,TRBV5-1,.,ASSLENPLLYEQF
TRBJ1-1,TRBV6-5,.,ASSYPPRPVGTEAF
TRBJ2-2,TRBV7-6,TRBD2,ASSSNSGTNTGELF
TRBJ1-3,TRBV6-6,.,ASDLGGDSGNTIY
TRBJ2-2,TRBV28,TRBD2,ASSLFDPTRGLATGELF